This T cell receptor beta chain was observed in a study of cytomegalovirus exposure and HLA in healthy donors. Use of 60 Vbeta and 13 Jbeta primers characterized the PCR. Assay: immunoSEQ multiplex PCR; the TCRdb copy retains only in-frame clones and omits some. Listed are about 49,000 clones; around 12% falls within the top ten. This CDR3 is built from 18 residues. Germline lookup yields CDR1 SGDLS and CDR2 YYNGEE. This rearrangement joins TRBV9 to TRBJ2-5, with 11 bases matching TRBD2. The end of the DNA is better explained by TRBJ2-7, so the J call may be wrong. Sequencing input: PBMCs. The sequence came from a man aged 18 to 30 in good health and CMV-seropositive. The CDR3 nucleotides read TGTGCCAGCAGCGCCTCCGATCCACTAGCGGGAGTTTCCTACGAGCAGTACTTC. Its translation is CASSASDPLAGVSYEQYF.